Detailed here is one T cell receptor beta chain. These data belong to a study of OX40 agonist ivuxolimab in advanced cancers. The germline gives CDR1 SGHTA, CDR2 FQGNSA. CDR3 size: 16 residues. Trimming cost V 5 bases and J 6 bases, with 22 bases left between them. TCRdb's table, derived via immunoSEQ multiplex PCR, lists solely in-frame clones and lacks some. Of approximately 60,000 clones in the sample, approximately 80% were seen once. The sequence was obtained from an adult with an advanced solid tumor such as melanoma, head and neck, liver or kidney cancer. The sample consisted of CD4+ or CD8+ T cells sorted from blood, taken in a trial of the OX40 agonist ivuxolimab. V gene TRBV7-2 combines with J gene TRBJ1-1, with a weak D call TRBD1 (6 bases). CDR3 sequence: CASSQRGQGGAAEAFF. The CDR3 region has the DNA TGTGCCAGCAGCCAGCGGGGGCAGGGAGGGGCTGCTGAAGCTTTCTTT.